This T cell receptor beta chain was profiled in a study of a mutant IDH1 vaccine in newly diagnosed glioma. CDR3 length: 13 residues. Germline V gives CDR1 PRHDT, CDR2 FYEKMQ (reference sequence). V shed 3 bases and J shed 2 bases, with 7 bases lying between them. The table came from immunoSEQ multiplex PCR; TCRdb's copy has only in-frame clones and leaves some out. The repertoire includes tens of thousands of clones, approximately 84% of them detected once, and around 4% sits in the top ten. For this clone: Its antigen remains unidentified.

As for time point: week 47, end of study. Doses consisted of 300 ug of mutant IDH1 20-mer peptide each, paired with topical imiquimod. This chain links TRBV13 with TRBJ1-1; D uncertain. The receptor was derived from a woman aged 25-40 years with glioma. Some clones in this sample may be carry-over from other donors' samples. The sequencing used PBMCs, collected from a glioma patient whose treatment included an IDH1 peptide vaccine. The CDR3 DNA sequence: TGTGCCAGCAGCTTGTTCAGAAACACTGAAGCTTTCTTT. Protein: CASSLFRNTEAFF. Full variable domain (rest looked up from reference TRBV13 and TRBJ1-1): AAGVIQSPRHLIKEKRETATLKCYPIPRHDTVYWYQQGPGQDPQFLISFYEKMQSDKGSIPDRFSAQQFSDYHSELNMSSLELGDSALYFCASSLFRNTEAFFGQGTRLTVV.